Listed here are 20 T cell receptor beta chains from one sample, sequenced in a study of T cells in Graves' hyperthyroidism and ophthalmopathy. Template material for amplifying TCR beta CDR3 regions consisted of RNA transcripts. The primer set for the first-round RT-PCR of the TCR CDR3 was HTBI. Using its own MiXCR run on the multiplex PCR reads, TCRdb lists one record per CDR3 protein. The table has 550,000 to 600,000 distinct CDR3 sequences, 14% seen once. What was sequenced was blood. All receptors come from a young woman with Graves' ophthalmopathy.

This chain's CDR3 is CASMADWDRWNEKLFF. The CDR3 DNA follows: TGTGCCAGCATGGCGGACTGGGACAGATGGAATGAAAAACTGTTTTTT. The chain couples TRBV2 to TRBJ1-4, with TRBD1 identical over 7 bases. This CDR3 has 16 residues. Trimming at V came to 7 bases and at J to 5 bases, leaving 13 bases not matched to a gene. Per the germline V gene, CDR1 is SNHLY and CDR2 is FYNNEI.

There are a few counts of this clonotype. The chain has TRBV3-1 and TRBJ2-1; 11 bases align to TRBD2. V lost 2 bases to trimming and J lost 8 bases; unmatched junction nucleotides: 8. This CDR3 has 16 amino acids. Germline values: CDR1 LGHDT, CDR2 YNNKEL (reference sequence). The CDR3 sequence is CASSQNPLSGRDEQFF. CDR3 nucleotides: TGTGCCAGCAGCCAAAACCCCCTTAGCGGGAGGGATGAGCAGTTCTTC.

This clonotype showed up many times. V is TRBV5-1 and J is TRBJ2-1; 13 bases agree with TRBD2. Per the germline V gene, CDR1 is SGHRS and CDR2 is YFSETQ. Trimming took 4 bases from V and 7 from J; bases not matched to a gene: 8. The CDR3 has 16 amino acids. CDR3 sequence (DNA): TGCGCCAGCAGCCCTCTCGGACTAGCGGGAGCGAATGAGCAGTTCTTC. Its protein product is CASSPLGLAGANEQFF.

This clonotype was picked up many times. CDR3 in amino acids: CASSPDGSIKNIQYF. CDR3 sequence (DNA): TGTGCCAGCAGCCCAGACGGGAGTATCAAAAACATTCAGTACTTC. The V and J genes are TRBV7-2 and TRBJ2-4; maybe TRBD2 (6 bases). With 5 bases removed from V and 3 bases from J, the gap between germline ends came to 14 bases. The CDR3 covers 15 residues. From germline, CDR1 is SGHTA and CDR2 FQGNSA.

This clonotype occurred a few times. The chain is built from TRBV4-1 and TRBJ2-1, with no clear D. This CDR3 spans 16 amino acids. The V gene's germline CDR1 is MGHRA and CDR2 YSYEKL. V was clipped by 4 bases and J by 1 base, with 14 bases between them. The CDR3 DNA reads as TGCGCCAGCAGCCCCAACTCCGGAGTTTCCTACAATGAGCAGTTCTTC. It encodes CASSPNSGVSYNEQFF.

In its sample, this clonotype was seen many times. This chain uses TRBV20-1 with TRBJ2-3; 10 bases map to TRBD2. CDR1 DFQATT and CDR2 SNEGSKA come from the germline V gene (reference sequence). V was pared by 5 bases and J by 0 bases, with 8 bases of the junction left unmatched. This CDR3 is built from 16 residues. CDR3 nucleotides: TGCAGTGCTCTCGATCTAGCGGGAGCTAGCACAGATACGCAGTATTTT. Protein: CSALDLAGASTDTQYF.

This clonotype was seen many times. The CDR3 sequence is CATSDLWGLAGDGEQFF. In DNA, the CDR3 is TGTGCCACCAGTGATTTGTGGGGACTAGCGGGAGATGGTGAGCAGTTCTTC. The V and J genes are TRBV24-1 and TRBJ2-1; 14 nucleotides align to TRBD2. V dropped 0 bases and J dropped 9; count of bases not matched to a gene: 6. Germline CDR1 and CDR2: KGHDR and SFDVKD. CDR3 length: 17 amino acids.

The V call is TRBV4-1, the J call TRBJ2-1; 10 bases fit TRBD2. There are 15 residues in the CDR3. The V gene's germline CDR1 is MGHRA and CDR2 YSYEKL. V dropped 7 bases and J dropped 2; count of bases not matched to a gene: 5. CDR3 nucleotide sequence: TGCGCCAGCACCCTAGGACTAGCGGCCTACAATGAGCAGTTCTTC. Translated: CASTLGLAAYNEQFF.

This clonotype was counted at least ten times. CDR3 sequence (DNA): TGTGCCAGCAGTTCGACAGGGAGGATATACAATGAGCAGTTCTTC. It codes for CASSSTGRIYNEQFF. The chain combines TRBV27 with TRBJ2-1; a weak D match, TRBD1 (7 bases). Germline V gene lookup returns CDR1 MNHEY and CDR2 SMNVEV (reference sequence). V was cut by 4 bases and J by 4 bases, with 14 bases left in between. This CDR3 comprises 15 residues.

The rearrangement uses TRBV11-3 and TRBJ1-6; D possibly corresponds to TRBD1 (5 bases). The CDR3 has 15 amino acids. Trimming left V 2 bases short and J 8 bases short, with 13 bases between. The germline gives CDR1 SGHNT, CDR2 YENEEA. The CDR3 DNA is TGTGCCAGCAGCTTATTGGGGGGATGGGATTCACCCCTCCACTTT. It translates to CASSLLGGWDSPLHF.

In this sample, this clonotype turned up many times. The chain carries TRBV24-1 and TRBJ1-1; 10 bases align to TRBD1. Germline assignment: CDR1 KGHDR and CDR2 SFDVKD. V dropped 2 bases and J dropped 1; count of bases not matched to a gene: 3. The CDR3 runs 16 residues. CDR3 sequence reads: CATSDSGTGANTEAFF. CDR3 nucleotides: TGTGCCACCAGTGATTCCGGGACAGGGGCGAACACTGAAGCTTTCTTT.

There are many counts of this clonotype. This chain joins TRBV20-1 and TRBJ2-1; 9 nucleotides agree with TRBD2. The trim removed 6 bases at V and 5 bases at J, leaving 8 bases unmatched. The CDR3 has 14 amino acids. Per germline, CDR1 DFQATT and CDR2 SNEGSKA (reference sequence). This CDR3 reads CSAVAGDNNNEQFF. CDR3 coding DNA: TGCAGTGCCGTAGCGGGAGACAACAACAATGAGCAGTTCTTC.

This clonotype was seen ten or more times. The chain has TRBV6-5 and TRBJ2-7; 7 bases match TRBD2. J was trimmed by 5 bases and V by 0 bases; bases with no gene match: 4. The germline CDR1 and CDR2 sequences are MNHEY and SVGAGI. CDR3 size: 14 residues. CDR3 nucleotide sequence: TGTGCCAGCAGTTACTCGAATGCGGGGGACGAGCAGTACTTC. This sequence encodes CASSYSNAGDEQYF.

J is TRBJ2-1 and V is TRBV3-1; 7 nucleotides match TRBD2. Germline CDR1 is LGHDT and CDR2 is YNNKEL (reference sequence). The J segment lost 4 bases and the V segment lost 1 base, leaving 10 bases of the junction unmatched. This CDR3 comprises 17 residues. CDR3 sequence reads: CASSQVGGRAGYNEQFF. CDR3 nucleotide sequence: TGTGCCAGCAGCCAAGTAGGTGGGAGGGCCGGATACAATGAGCAGTTCTTC.

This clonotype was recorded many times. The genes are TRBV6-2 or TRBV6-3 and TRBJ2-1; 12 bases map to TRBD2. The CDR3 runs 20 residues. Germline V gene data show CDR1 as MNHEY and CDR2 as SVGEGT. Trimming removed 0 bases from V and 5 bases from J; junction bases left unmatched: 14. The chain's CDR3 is CASSYSMSRPSGRANNEQFF. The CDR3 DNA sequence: TGTGCCAGCAGTTACTCGATGAGCCGGCCTAGCGGGAGGGCGAACAATGAGCAGTTCTTC.

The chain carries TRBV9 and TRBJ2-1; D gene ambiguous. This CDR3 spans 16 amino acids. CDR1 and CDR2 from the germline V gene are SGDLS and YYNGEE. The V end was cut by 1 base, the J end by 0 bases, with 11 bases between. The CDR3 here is CASSVLGDLSYNEQFF. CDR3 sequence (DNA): TGTGCCAGCAGCGTATTGGGTGACCTCTCCTACAATGAGCAGTTCTTC.

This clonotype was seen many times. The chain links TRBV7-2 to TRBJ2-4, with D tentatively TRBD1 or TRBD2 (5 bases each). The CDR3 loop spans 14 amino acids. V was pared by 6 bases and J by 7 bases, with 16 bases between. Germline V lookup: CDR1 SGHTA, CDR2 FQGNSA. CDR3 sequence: CASRAMTAANIQYF. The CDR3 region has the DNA TGTGCCAGCAGGGCTATGACAGCGGCGAACATTCAGTACTTC.

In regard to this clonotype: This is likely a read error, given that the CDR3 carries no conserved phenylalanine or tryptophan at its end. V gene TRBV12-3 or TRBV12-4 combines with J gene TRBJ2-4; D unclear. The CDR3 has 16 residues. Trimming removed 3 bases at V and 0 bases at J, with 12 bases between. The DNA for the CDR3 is TGTGCCAGCAGTTTCTCGGCGGCCCAAGCCAAAAACATTCAGTACCTC. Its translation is CASSFSAAQAKNIQYL.

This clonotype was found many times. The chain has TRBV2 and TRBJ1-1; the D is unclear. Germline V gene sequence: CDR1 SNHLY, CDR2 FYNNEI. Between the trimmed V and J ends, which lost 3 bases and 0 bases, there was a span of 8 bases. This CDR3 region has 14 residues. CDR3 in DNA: TGTGCCAGCAGTGATAAGTACCTGAACACTGAAGCTTTCTTT. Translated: CASSDKYLNTEAFF.

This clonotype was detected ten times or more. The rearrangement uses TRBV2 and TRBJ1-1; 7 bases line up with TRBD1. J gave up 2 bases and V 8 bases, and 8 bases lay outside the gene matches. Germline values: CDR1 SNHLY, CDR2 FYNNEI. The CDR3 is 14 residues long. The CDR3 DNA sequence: TGTGCCAGCTCAGGGGGTTCCGTAAACACTGAAGCTTTCTTT. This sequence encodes CASSGGSVNTEAFF.